This TCR beta chain was identified during a study of blood T cell repertoires in COVID-19. In the study overall: Specimens from acute and convalescent COVID-19 originated in the United States, Italy and Spain. T cells, B-cell-depleted T cells, or PBMCs provided the cDNA or gDNA that served as material.

CDR3 size: 16 residues. V was trimmed by 4 bases and J by 4 bases, leaving 16 bases between them. Germline V gene sequence: CDR1 LGHNA, CDR2 YSLEER. The data were produced by immunoSEQ multiplex PCR, yet TCRdb's version contains in-frame clones alone and is incomplete. The sample records some 170,000 clones, roughly 87% being singletons. Those enrolled, adults aged roughly 18 to 89 years, came from 20 to 25 US areas. Participants had their cohort set by participant-reported clinical history. The gene calls are TRBV4-3 and TRBJ2-2; tentatively, D is TRBD2 (6 bases). Sequencing was carried out using PBMCs or T cells enriched from blood (not recorded which). The source is a human donor with acute COVID-19. The donor label of this sample is uncertain. The CDR3 bases are TGCGCCAGCAGCCCTCGGGGAGGCGCGACCACCGGGGAGCTGTTTTTT. Amino acids: CASSPRGGATTGELFF.